Presented here are 29 T cell receptor beta chains from one specimen sequenced in a study of cytomegalovirus exposure and HLA in healthy donors. PCR was performed using 60 Vbeta and 13 Jbeta primers. Repertoires were generated with immunoSEQ multiplex PCR, while TCRdb's copy carries only in-frame clones and drops some. The top ten hold around 6.9% of the sample, which has fewer than 80,000 clones, roughly 69% seen once. The specimen was PBMCs. These receptors were obtained from a woman between 45 and 60 years old in good health and CMV-seropositive.

CDR3 DNA: TGTGCCAGCAGCCGGGACAGGCACCTTGGAAACACCATATATTTT. It yields the protein CASSRDRHLGNTIYF. The chain links TRBV11-1 to TRBJ1-3, with 8 bases aligning to TRBD1. J was trimmed by 3 bases and V by 5 bases; bases with no gene match: 6. Germline lookup yields CDR1 SGHAT and CDR2 FQDESV (reference sequence). This CDR3 has 15 residues. Combining the CDR3 with reference TRBV11-1 and TRBJ1-3 gives the whole variable domain EAEVAQSPRYKITEKSQAVAFWCDPISGHATLYWYRQILGQGPELLVQFQDESVVDDSQLPKDRFSAERLKGVDSTLKIQPAELGDSAMYLCASSRDRHLGNTIYFGEGSWLTVV.

This chain joins TRBV5-1 and TRBJ1-6; TRBD1 matches 10 bases. Germline lookup yields CDR1 SGHRS and CDR2 YFSETQ. The CDR3 is 14 amino acids. J gave up 8 bases and V 5 bases, and 4 bases lay outside the gene matches. The DNA for the CDR3 is TGCGCCAGCAGGTATGGACAGGGGGATTCACCCCTCCACTTT. Its protein is CASRYGQGDSPLHF.

In nucleotides, the CDR3 is TGTGCCAGCTCACCATTCCCCACAGGGGACACGGTGCCTCATTCACCCCTCCACTTT. It codes for CASSPFPTGDTVPHSPLHF. This rearrangement joins TRBV18 to TRBJ1-6, with TRBD1 identical over 7 bases. Per germline, CDR1 KGHSH and CDR2 LQKENI. Trimming removed 2 bases from V and 8 bases from J; junction bases left unmatched: 18. The CDR3 covers 19 residues.

The rearrangement joins TRBV9 to TRBJ1-6; TRBD1 might be the D (5 bases). This CDR3 spans 16 amino acids. Germline V gene lookup returns CDR1 SGDLS and CDR2 YYNGEE. V was cut by 0 bases and J by 7 bases, with 14 bases left in between. CDR3 sequence (DNA): TGTGCCAGCAGCGTAGATTCTGGGGCGCCCAATTCACCCCTCCACTTT. It encodes CASSVDSGAPNSPLHF.

This clone was counted between two and nine times. The chain combines TRBV7-2 with TRBJ1-3; D gene uncertain. The V gene lost 0 bases and the J gene lost 4 bases, with 10 bases spanning the gap. Germline CDR1 and CDR2: SGHTA and FQGNSA. The CDR3 is 15 residues long. CDR3 in amino acids: CASSLAVRSGNTIYF. CDR3 sequence (DNA): TGTGCCAGCAGCTTAGCGGTGAGGTCCGGAAACACCATATATTTT.

This clone was recorded only once. V gene TRBV6-1 combines with J gene TRBJ1-5; TRBD1 matches at 8 bases. This CDR3 region has 16 residues. CDR1 MNHNS and CDR2 SASEGT come from the germline V gene. The junction had 10 bases not matched to a gene; V was cut back by 0 bases and J by 9 bases. CDR3 region: CASSEAGDRISSPQHF. The CDR3 DNA sequence: TGTGCCAGCAGTGAAGCAGGGGACAGGATTTCGTCGCCCCAGCATTTT.

Regarding this clone: A junction end diverges from the germline sequence, so it may reflect a read error. The same CDR3 can be traced to other DNA sequences in this sample. The CDR3 sequence: CASSRLGPDGAFF. The DNA for the CDR3 is TGTGCCAGTAGCCGGTTGGGGCCGGACGGAGCTTTCTTT. The genes are TRBV4-2 and TRBJ1-1, with TRBD1 as a possible D gene (5 bases). The CDR3 sequence is 13 residues long. Germline lookup yields CDR1 LGHNA and CDR2 YNFKEQ.

This clone turned up a few times. The chain has TRBV28 and TRBJ1-2, with D tentatively TRBD1 (6 bases). The V and J ends lost 5 bases and 4 bases respectively, with 17 bases between them. This CDR3 comprises 15 residues. In germline, CDR1 is MDHEN, CDR2 SYDVKM. CDR3 coding DNA: TGTGCCAGCAGTATGGGCACAGGGTTCGGCTATGGCTACACCTTC. Amino acids: CASSMGTGFGYGYTF.

CDR3 loop: CASRLDRGPGEQFF. The CDR3 bases are TGTGCCAGTAGACTGGACAGGGGGCCGGGTGAGCAGTTCTTC. The chain recombines TRBV19 with TRBJ2-1; 11 nucleotides align to TRBD1. Germline CDR1 is LNHDA and CDR2 is SQIVND (reference sequence). Trimming removed 6 bases from V and 9 bases from J; junction bases left unmatched: 7. This CDR3 has 14 amino acids.

A few counts support this clone. This sequence joins TRBV19 and TRBJ2-3; TRBD1 might be the D (5 bases). Trimming removed 3 bases from V and 5 bases from J, with 18 bases in between. Looked up from germline, CDR1 is LNHDA and CDR2 is SQIVND (reference sequence). The CDR3 is 16 residues long. The CDR3 spells CASSIGYGSQGDTQYF. CDR3 nucleotide sequence: TGTGCCAGTAGTATCGGTTACGGTTCCCAGGGAGATACGCAGTATTTT. Variable domain in full (rest from reference TRBV19 and TRBJ2-3): DGGITQSPKYLFRKEGQNVTLSCEQNLNHDAMYWYRQDPGQGLRLIYYSQIVNDFQKGDIAEGYSVSREKKESFPLTVTSAQKNPTAFYLCASSIGYGSQGDTQYFGPGTRLTVL.

This clone appeared a few times. The chain links TRBV2 to TRBJ2-7; D perhaps matches TRBD1 (6 bases). There are 12 residues in the CDR3. Trimming took 8 bases from V and 3 from J, leaving 11 bases between them. Germline V gene sequence: CDR1 SNHLY, CDR2 FYNNEI. CDR3 nucleotide sequence: TGTGCCAGCCTCCAGGGGAACTACGAGCAGTACGTC. This encodes CASLQGNYEQYV.

The V gene is TRBV6-6, the J gene TRBJ1-1; 8 nucleotides match TRBD1. CDR3 length: 14 residues. The V gene end was trimmed by 4 bases and the J gene end by 1 base; junction bases not matched to a gene: 2. CDR1 is MNHNY and CDR2 is SVGAGI in the germline V gene (reference sequence). The CDR3 DNA is TGTGCCAGCAGTTTAGGGACAGGGAACACTGAAGCTTTCTTT. Its protein is CASSLGTGNTEAFF.

V gene TRBV11-2 combines with J gene TRBJ2-2, with no clear D. V lost 5 bases, J lost 6 bases, and 16 bases lay in between. CDR3 size: 15 residues. Germline CDR1 is SGHAT and CDR2 is FQNNGV. CDR3 sequence reads: CASSQALRRAGELFF. CDR3 sequence (DNA): TGTGCCAGCAGCCAGGCCTTGCGAAGAGCCGGGGAGCTGTTTTTT.

The chain has TRBV11-2 and TRBJ2-7; 8 bases match TRBD2. The CDR3 totals 17 residues. The V gene's germline CDR1 is SGHAT and CDR2 FQNNGV. V dropped 1 base and J dropped 3; count of bases not matched to a gene: 11. The CDR3 loop reads CASSLGLGSGGIYEQYF. The CDR3 bases are TGTGCCAGCAGCTTAGGCCTGGGGAGCGGGGGTATCTACGAGCAGTACTTC.

The rearrangement links TRBV7-2 to TRBJ2-1, with D possibly matching TRBD1 (5 bases). The germline V gene has CDR1 SGHTA and CDR2 FQGNSA. Trimming shortened V by 0 bases and J by 14 bases, and 11 bases separated the two germline ends. The CDR3 totals 12 residues. In DNA, the CDR3 is TGTGCCAGCAGCTTAGCCGTGGGGCCGAAGTTCTTC. Protein sequence: CASSLAVGPKFF. The full variable domain, rest sourced from reference TRBV7-2 and TRBJ2-1, is GAGVSQSPSNKVTEKGKDVELRCDPISGHTALYWYRQSLGQGLEFLIYFQGNSAPDKSGLPSDRFSAERTGGSVSTLTIQRTQQEDSAVYLCASSLAVGPKFFGPGTRLTVL.

The J gene is TRBJ1-3, the V gene TRBV7-6; possibly TRBD1 for D (5 bases). This CDR3 is 14 amino acids long. V dropped 5 bases and J dropped 3 bases, with 11 bases sitting between them. Germline V gene lookup returns CDR1 SGHVS and CDR2 FNYEAQ. The CDR3 loop reads CASSGQRGGNTIYF. The CDR3 nucleotides are TGTGCCAGCAGCGGCCAAAGGGGTGGAAACACCATATATTTT.

This chain uses TRBV2 with TRBJ1-2; maybe TRBD1 (5 bases). Trimming removed 9 bases from V and 5 bases from J, with 10 bases in between. Germline CDR1 is SNHLY and CDR2 is FYNNEI. There are 11 residues in the CDR3. CDR3 nucleotides: TGTGCCAGAGGGGCACAGTATGGCTACACCTTC. It specifies CARGAQYGYTF.

The J gene is TRBJ1-2, the V gene TRBV19; unclear D gene. Germline assignment: CDR1 LNHDA and CDR2 SQIVND (reference sequence). V was shortened by 5 bases and J by 4 bases, with 14 bases between the two germline ends. The CDR3 covers 14 residues. The CDR3 is CASSLGSVGYGYTF. The CDR3 bases are TGTGCCAGTAGTCTCGGCAGCGTTGGCTATGGCTACACCTTC.

The rearrangement joins TRBV7-9 to TRBJ1-6, with TRBD1 as a possible D gene (6 bases). The CDR3 loop spans 14 amino acids. Looked up from germline, CDR1 is SEHNR and CDR2 is FQNEAQ (reference sequence). Trimming left V 1 base short and J 7 bases short, with 8 bases between. DNA for the CDR3: TGTGCCAGCAGCTTAGACACAGGGAATTCACCCCTCCACTTT. Its translation: CASSLDTGNSPLHF.

J is TRBJ2-3 and V is TRBV6-4; TRBD2 is a possible D gene (7 bases). The V and J ends lost 3 bases and 4 bases respectively, with 11 bases between them. Germline V lookup: CDR1 MRHNA, CDR2 SNTAGT. The CDR3 extends over 14 amino acids. The CDR3 is CASSEGGAADTQYF. In nucleotides, the CDR3 is TGTGCCAGCAGTGAAGGGGGGGCGGCAGATACGCAGTATTTT.

This clone was detected only once. V is TRBV25-1 and J is TRBJ1-4, with 8 bases identical to TRBD1. The CDR3 spans 15 residues. The J segment lost 3 bases and the V segment lost 4 bases, leaving 4 bases of the junction unmatched. Germline V gene lookup returns CDR1 MGHDK and CDR2 SYGVNS. The CDR3 protein is CASSVAGGSNEKLFF. Here the CDR3 DNA reads TGTGCCAGCAGTGTCGCAGGGGGCTCTAATGAAAAACTGTTTTTT.

The CDR3 DNA is TGTGCCAGCAGCTTTAGGACAGGGTCGGTGAGTAGACCCCAGCATTTT. Protein: CASSFRTGSVSRPQHF. V and J are TRBV7-6 and TRBJ1-5; 8 nucleotides agree with TRBD1. V was clipped by 3 bases and J by 10 bases; unmatched bases: 14. The CDR3 is 16 amino acids. CDR1 is SGHVS, CDR2 FNYEAQ, per germline.

This chain uses TRBV21-1 with TRBJ1-2; TRBD1 was called by the table and not checked on the DNA. TRBV21-1 is reported as a pseudogene. This CDR3 contains 15 residues. The CDR3 DNA reads as TGTGCCAGCAGGCCTCTTTCGGGACAGTCTTATGGCTACACCTTC. Its translation: CASRPLSGQSYGYTF.

The J gene is TRBJ1-1, the V gene TRBV10-2; perhaps TRBD1 as D (6 bases). CDR3 length: 11 amino acids. The V and J ends lost 7 bases and 6 bases respectively, with 9 bases between them. Germline V gives CDR1 WSHSY, CDR2 SAAADI. The CDR3 loop reads CASTTGPEAFF. The CDR3 DNA sequence: TGCGCCAGCACTACAGGGCCTGAAGCTTTCTTT.

This clone came up once. The chain joins TRBV2 to TRBJ2-3; TRBD2 matches 11 bases. The CDR3 runs to 15 residues. V lost 9 bases to trimming and J lost 1 base; unmatched junction nucleotides: 6. Germline values: CDR1 SNHLY, CDR2 FYNNEI. The CDR3 spells CARESSGGGTDTQYF. DNA for the CDR3: TGTGCCAGAGAAAGTAGCGGGGGGGGCACAGATACGCAGTATTTT.

A few counts support this clone. The chain carries TRBV7-9 and TRBJ2-6; TRBD1 matches at 7 bases. Germline CDR1 and CDR2: SEHNR and FQNEAQ (reference sequence). Trimming took 7 bases from V and 2 from J; bases not matched to a gene: 11. There are 17 residues in the CDR3. CDR3 protein: CASTLTGDRAGANVLTF. DNA of the CDR3: TGTGCCAGCACCCTTACAGGGGATCGGGCTGGGGCCAACGTCCTGACTTTC.

The chain employs TRBV30 and TRBJ1-4; TRBD1 agrees at 10 bases. J lost 6 bases, V lost 4 bases, and 5 bases had no gene match. Germline CDR1 reads GTSNPN; CDR2 reads SVGIG (reference sequence). The CDR3 is 14 amino acids. The CDR3 spells CAWTTGTGDEKLFF. The CDR3 DNA sequence: TGTGCCTGGACCACCGGGACAGGGGATGAAAAACTGTTTTTT.

This clone was seen a single time. The chain recombines TRBV10-3 with TRBJ2-2; TRBD2 aligns across 7 bases. V lost 5 bases to trimming and J lost 4 bases; unmatched junction nucleotides: 4. The CDR3 length is 14 residues. The germline V gene has CDR1 ENHRY and CDR2 SYGVKD. The CDR3 is CAISTGTTTGELFF. Here the CDR3 DNA reads TGTGCCATCAGTACCGGGACTACCACCGGGGAGCTGTTTTTT.

A few counts support this clone. J is TRBJ1-5 and V is TRBV5-5; D ambiguous. Per germline, CDR1 SGHKS and CDR2 YYEKEE (reference sequence). V was clipped by 1 base and J by 8 bases, with 10 bases between them. The CDR3 is 13 residues long. The CDR3 region has the DNA TGTGCCAGCAGCTTGCGGGGTCTGGAGCCCCAGCATTTT. Translated, it gives CASSLRGLEPQHF. Supplemented by reference TRBV5-5 and TRBJ1-5, the full variable domain reads DAGVTQSPTHLIKTRGQQVTLRCSPISGHKSVSWYQQVLGQGPQFIFQYYEKEERGRGNFPDRFSARQFPNYSSELNVNALLLGDSALYLCASSLRGLEPQHFGDGTRLSIL.